These 5 T cell receptor beta chains were sequenced from one sample in a study of blood T cell repertoires in COVID-19. Profiling relied on immunoSEQ multiplex PCR, and the TCRdb table lists in-frame clones only, not all of them. This sample has about 190,000 clones, with 82% found just once. Sequencing was done on a sample of peripheral blood. The receptor set was obtained from a woman aged 55-70 years with COVID-19, enrolled during active disease.

The chain employs TRBV7-8 and TRBJ1-1; TRBD1 matches 7 bases. Germline CDR1 and CDR2: SGHVS and FQNEAQ. This CDR3 region has 14 residues. After removal of 3 bases from V and 1 base from J, the junction contained 2 bases not matched to a gene. CDR3 coding DNA: TGTGCCAGCAGCTTGGGACAGAGGAACACTGAAGCTTTCTTT. Translating gives CASSLGQRNTEAFF.

The chain carries TRBV7-3 and TRBJ2-3; 7 positions match TRBD1. The germline V gene has CDR1 SGHTA and CDR2 FQGTGA. The CDR3 spans 16 residues. J was trimmed by 3 bases and V by 5 bases; bases with no gene match: 11. The CDR3 here is CASSPDREGLTDTQYF. The CDR3 nucleotides are TGTGCCAGCAGCCCCGACAGGGAAGGCCTTACAGATACGCAGTATTTT.

The chain employs TRBV7-9 and TRBJ1-1; no definite D call. The germline V and J ends were trimmed by 2 bases and 1 base, with 11 bases remaining between them. The CDR3 has 15 amino acids. Germline loops: CDR1 SEHNR, CDR2 FQNEAQ (reference sequence). CDR3 region: CASSLREGRNTEAFF. The CDR3 nucleotides are TGTGCCAGCAGCTTACGGGAAGGGCGGAACACTGAAGCTTTCTTT.

The chain joins TRBV30 to TRBJ1-1, with D tentatively TRBD1 (6 bases). The germline V gene has CDR1 GTSNPN and CDR2 SVGIG (reference sequence). The CDR3 sequence is 15 residues long. The V end lost 1 base, the J end lost 4 bases, and 16 bases lay between the germline ends. The CDR3 sequence: CAWSDEQGLGTEAFF. CDR3 sequence (DNA): TGTGCCTGGAGTGACGAACAGGGTTTGGGCACTGAAGCTTTCTTT.

The chain carries TRBV4-1 and TRBJ2-3; D is unclear. V lost 1 base and J lost 5, with 7 bases in between. Germline V gives CDR1 MGHRA, CDR2 YSYEKL. The CDR3 length is 13 residues. CDR3 in amino acids: CASSQVRQDTQYF. DNA of the CDR3: TGCGCCAGCAGCCAAGTGAGGCAAGATACGCAGTATTTT.